This TCR beta chain stems from a study of identical twins. Study-wide findings and caveats: Within cord blood, abundant beta clonotypes carried fewer insertions, but memory repertoires showed no such trend.

The junction had 8 bases not matched to a gene; V was cut back by 2 bases and J by 8 bases. The CDR3 runs 15 residues. Template switching added a universal primer site; cDNA carried unique molecular identifiers. TCRdb redid the calling of the 5' RACE reads with MiXCR, one entry per CDR3 protein. The profile shows approximately 670,000 distinct CDR3 sequences, around 6% of them singletons. The table lists this clonotype with many counts. Its antigen is currently unknown. This TCR was sampled from a man between 18 and 29 years old in good health. The sequencing input was naive T cells sorted from blood. The V gene is TRBV12-3 or TRBV12-4, the J gene TRBJ2-1; 8 bases agree with TRBD1. DNA for the CDR3: TGTGCCAGCAGTTTAAGTTCGCAGACAGGGGATGAGCAGTTCTTC. Its translation: CASSLSSQTGDEQFF.